A single sample is the source of the 17 T cell receptor beta chains below, sequenced in a study of blood T cell repertoires in COVID-19. The data were produced by immunoSEQ multiplex PCR, yet TCRdb's version contains in-frame clones alone and is incomplete. The profile covers some 360,000 clones, with more than 70% appearing a single time and about 2.1% taken by the ten largest. The source material was peripheral blood. All receptors come from a woman in her sixties with COVID-19, enrolled during active disease.

Only one count was recorded for this clone. DNA of the CDR3: TGCGCCAGCAGCTTGGAAAGGGGTCTTTTTGTCGAGCAGTACTTC. This gives the protein CASSLERGLFVEQYF. The chain uses TRBV5-1 and TRBJ2-7, with D tentatively TRBD1 (5 bases). The CDR3 extends over 15 amino acids. V was shortened by 0 bases and J by 6 bases, with 16 bases between the two germline ends. Germline CDR1 and CDR2: SGHRS and YFSETQ.

The gene calls are TRBV19 and TRBJ1-5, with 8 bases aligning to TRBD1. Trimming took 5 bases from V and 3 from J; bases not matched to a gene: 9. The CDR3 covers 16 residues. CDR1 is LNHDA and CDR2 is SQIVND in the germline V gene (reference sequence). DNA for the CDR3: TGTGCCAGTAGTCTTGGGTACAGGGGGTTCAATCAGCCCCAGCATTTT. It codes for CASSLGYRGFNQPQHF.

The V and J genes are TRBV5-1 and TRBJ2-7, with D possibly matching TRBD1 (5 bases). V was clipped by 4 bases and J by 2 bases, with 13 bases between them. The CDR3 is made up of 14 amino acids. Germline CDR1 reads SGHRS; CDR2 reads YFSETQ. CDR3 sequence reads: CASSDQGNTYEQYF. In DNA, the CDR3 is TGCGCCAGCAGCGATCAGGGTAATACCTACGAGCAGTACTTC.

The V and J genes are TRBV11-2 and TRBJ2-1, with a tentative D call TRBD2 (5 bases). CDR3 length: 15 residues. The germline V and J ends were trimmed by 0 bases and 3 bases, with 9 bases remaining between them. Germline V gives CDR1 SGHAT, CDR2 FQNNGV. The CDR3 coding sequence is TGTGCCAGCAGCTTAGAACGGGGAGACTACAATGAGCAGTTCTTC. Translated, it gives CASSLERGDYNEQFF. The whole variable domain, remainder taken from reference TRBV11-2 and TRBJ2-1, is EAGVAQSPRYKIIEKRQSVAFWCNPISGHATLYWYQQILGQGPKLLIQFQNNGVVDDSQLPKDRFSAERLKGVDSTLKIQPAKLEDSAVYLCASSLERGDYNEQFFGPGTRLTVL.

This chain joins TRBV10-3 and TRBJ2-1; the match to TRBD2 covers 7 bases. The germline V gene has CDR1 ENHRY and CDR2 SYGVKD. This CDR3 has 13 residues. Unmatched junction bases numbered 9, after V lost 7 bases and J lost 9 bases. The CDR3 DNA reads as TGTGCCATCACCACGACTAGCCCGGGTGAGCAGTTCTTC. This gives the protein CAITTTSPGEQFF.

The chain combines TRBV9 with TRBJ2-2; D is ambiguous. V lost 4 bases to trimming and J lost 4 bases, with 8 bases between them. CDR3 size: 13 residues. Germline V gives CDR1 SGDLS, CDR2 YYNGEE. The CDR3 here is CASSLGLTGELFF. The CDR3, as DNA: TGTGCCAGCAGCCTTGGGCTCACCGGGGAGCTGTTTTTT.

The gene calls are TRBV9 and TRBJ2-7, with D perhaps TRBD1 (5 bases). Deletions cut 7 bases from V and 7 bases from J, with 18 bases between. Germline V gene data show CDR1 as SGDLS and CDR2 as YYNGEE. This CDR3 comprises 13 residues. CDR3 in DNA: TGTGCCAGCGCCCGAGGACAAGGGCGAGAGCAGTACTTC. Translating it yields CASARGQGREQYF.

In this sample, this clone turned up many times. In DNA form, the CDR3 reads TGTGCCAGCAGCCCCTTAGCGGGGGCCTACGAGCAGTACTTC. Translation: CASSPLAGAYEQYF. The chain is built from TRBV3-1 (or the pseudogene TRBV3-2) and TRBJ2-7; 9 nucleotides match TRBD2. Germline trimming cut 4 bases from V and 2 bases from J; bases unmatched to any gene: 3. This CDR3 is built from 14 residues. Germline loops: CDR1 LGHDT, CDR2 YNNKEL (reference sequence).

V and J are TRBV6-5 and TRBJ2-7; D is perhaps TRBD2 (6 bases). V dropped 0 bases and J dropped 0 bases, with 9 bases sitting between them. CDR3 length: 15 amino acids. The germline gives CDR1 MNHEY, CDR2 SVGAGI. In nucleotides, the CDR3 is TGTGCCAGCAGTTACTCGCCCGGGAGCTCCTACGAGCAGTACTTC. Its translation: CASSYSPGSSYEQYF.

About this clone itself: Additional DNA sequences in this sample encode the identical CDR3. The chain joins TRBV6-5 to TRBJ2-7, with D perhaps TRBD1 (5 bases). Germline CDR1 reads MNHEY; CDR2 reads SVGAGI. The V end lost 2 bases, the J end lost 0 bases, and 11 bases lay between the germline ends. CDR3 length equals 15 residues. The CDR3 DNA is TGTGCCAGCAGTTACCGAACAGGAAGCTCCTACGAGCAGTACTTC. Residues: CASSYRTGSSYEQYF.

The V gene is TRBV19, the J gene TRBJ2-1, with 8 bases that match TRBD1. The CDR3 consists of 13 residues. From germline, CDR1 is LNHDA and CDR2 SQIVND (reference sequence). Germline trimming cut 5 bases from V and 9 bases from J; bases unmatched to any gene: 6. The CDR3 protein is CASSPDRAFEQFF. Written as DNA, the CDR3 is TGTGCCAGTAGTCCGGACAGGGCGTTTGAGCAGTTCTTC.

The V gene is TRBV28, the J gene TRBJ1-6, with D possibly TRBD1 on 5 matching bases. The CDR3 contains 15 residues. The V gene's germline CDR1 is MDHEN and CDR2 SYDVKM. The ends were cut back, 2 bases at V and 7 bases at J, with 12 bases in the middle. The CDR3 loop reads CASSLRFGGNSPLHF. CDR3 coding DNA: TGTGCCAGCAGTTTACGCTTCGGGGGGAATTCACCCCTCCACTTT.

CDR3 amino acids: CASGGRQSNQPQHF. The DNA of the CDR3 is TGTGCCAGTGGCGGAAGGCAAAGCAATCAGCCCCAGCATTTT. The chain employs TRBV19 and TRBJ1-5; D not certain. The germline V and J ends were trimmed by 8 bases and 1 base, with 12 bases remaining between them. Per the germline V gene, CDR1 is LNHDA and CDR2 is SQIVND (reference sequence). The CDR3 is 14 amino acids.

The genes are TRBV7-3 and TRBJ2-1; no clear D gene. V lost 6 bases to trimming and J lost 12 bases, with 9 bases between them. The CDR3 has 10 amino acids. Germline values: CDR1 SGHTA, CDR2 FQGTGA. CDR3 loop: CASRSVVQFF. DNA of the CDR3: TGTGCCAGCAGATCGGTGGTGCAGTTCTTC.

V is TRBV6-5 and J is TRBJ1-5, with 12 bases fitting TRBD1. The CDR3 is 15 residues long. The J segment lost 6 bases and the V segment lost 8 bases, leaving 8 bases of the junction unmatched. Germline values: CDR1 MNHEY, CDR2 SVGAGI. CDR3 loop: CASARDRGPGQPQHF. The CDR3 bases are TGTGCCAGCGCCCGGGACAGGGGGCCGGGTCAGCCCCAGCATTTT.

In regard to this clone: Other DNA variants within this sample encode the same CDR3. This chain links TRBV20-1 with TRBJ2-2, with unresolved D. This CDR3 region has 11 residues. The V end was cut by 5 bases, the J end by 5 bases, with 6 bases between. Germline CDR1 is DFQATT and CDR2 is SNEGSKA (reference sequence). The CDR3 is CSARRTGELFF. The CDR3 bases are TGCAGTGCTCGTCGTACCGGGGAGCTGTTTTTT.

The V and J genes are TRBV6-6 and TRBJ1-1, with D possibly being TRBD1 (5 bases). From germline, CDR1 is MNHNY and CDR2 SVGAGI (reference sequence). This CDR3 is built from 11 residues. Trimming shortened V by 6 bases and J by 6 bases, and 8 bases separated the two germline ends. CDR3 sequence: CASSTTAEAFF. In nucleotides, the CDR3 is TGTGCCAGCAGCACGACAGCTGAAGCTTTCTTT.